Listed here are 22 T cell receptor beta chains from one sample, sequenced in a study of T-cell memory formation after mild COVID-19. In TCRdb, the 5' RACE reads were re-called with MiXCR into one record per CDR3 protein. The data hold about 350,000 distinct CDR3 sequences, with 25% to 30% observed a single time. Specimen: PBMCs or a T cell subset sorted from them (not recorded which). These TCRs come from an adult woman who had mild COVID-19 (a few samples of this study predate the infection). Cell type and time point are not known.

This clonotype was counted only a few times. The chain has TRBV5-1 and TRBJ2-2; D is unclear. This CDR3 spans 14 amino acids. Trimming cost V 0 bases and J 7 bases, with 10 bases left between them. Germline loops: CDR1 SGHRS, CDR2 YFSETQ. In DNA form, the CDR3 reads TGCGCCAGCAGCTTGGATGGTGGATTCGGGGAGCTGTTTTTT. The encoded protein is CASSLDGGFGELFF.

This sequence joins TRBV7-2 and TRBJ1-1, with TRBD1 matching 7 bases. The germline gives CDR1 SGHTA, CDR2 FQGNSA. The CDR3 length is 14 residues. The ends lost 4 bases at V and 4 bases at J; junction bases unmatched: 6. In DNA form, the CDR3 reads TGTGCCAGCAGCTATGTTACAGGGGCCACTGAAGCTTTCTTT. Translated: CASSYVTGATEAFF.

Only one count was recorded for this clonotype. The genes are TRBV7-9 and TRBJ2-5; 8 bases align to TRBD2. The junction had 6 bases not matched to a gene; V was cut back by 4 bases and J by 5 bases. The germline V gene has CDR1 SEHNR and CDR2 FQNEAQ (reference sequence). The CDR3 is made up of 14 amino acids. The CDR3 region is CASSWGLEPETQYF. CDR3 bases: TGTGCCAGCAGCTGGGGACTAGAGCCGGAGACCCAGTACTTC.

The V call is TRBV18, the J call TRBJ2-5; a possible D gene is TRBD1 (6 bases). Germline CDR1 is KGHSH and CDR2 is LQKENI. Between the trimmed V and J ends, which lost 3 bases and 5 bases, there was a span of 16 bases. The CDR3 runs to 15 residues. In nucleotides, the CDR3 is TGTGCCAGCTCACCTGGCCTGGACAGTGGCGAGACCCAGTACTTC. It specifies CASSPGLDSGETQYF.

This clonotype was seen only a few times. The chain uses TRBV29-1 and TRBJ2-2; D is perhaps TRBD2 (6 bases). V lost 6 bases to trimming and J lost 1 base, with 12 bases between them. The CDR3 covers 14 residues. Germline lookup yields CDR1 SQVTM and CDR2 ANQGSEA. The CDR3 loop reads CSVEDYKNTGELFF. The CDR3 DNA reads TGCAGCGTAGAGGACTATAAGAACACCGGGGAGCTGTTTTTT.

This chain links TRBV5-5 with TRBJ2-3; no clear D gene. The germline CDR1 and CDR2 sequences are SGHKS and YYEKEE (reference sequence). V was trimmed by 4 bases and J by 5 bases, leaving 8 bases between them. This CDR3 comprises 12 residues. The CDR3 here is CASSAMGDTQYF. The CDR3 DNA reads as TGTGCCAGCAGCGCAATGGGAGATACGCAGTATTTT. The variable domain in full, completed from reference TRBV5-5 and TRBJ2-3, reads DAGVTQSPTHLIKTRGQQVTLRCSPISGHKSVSWYQQVLGQGPQFIFQYYEKEERGRGNFPDRFSARQFPNYSSELNVNALLLGDSALYLCASSAMGDTQYFGPGTRLTVL.

The sample holds a few counts of this clonotype. The V and J genes are TRBV15 and TRBJ2-7, with D perhaps TRBD2 (6 bases). The CDR3 is 14 amino acids. Trimming stripped 4 bases from V and 5 bases from J, with 15 bases between. Per the germline V gene, CDR1 is LNHNV and CDR2 is YYDKDF (reference sequence). CDR3 DNA sequence: TGTGCCACCAGCATCGGAGGGAATCGAGACGAGCAGTACTTC. Its translation is CATSIGGNRDEQYF.

This chain joins TRBV5-1 and TRBJ1-1, with unresolved D. The CDR3 contains 15 residues. V shed 0 bases and J shed 2 bases, with 11 bases lying between them. Germline assignment: CDR1 SGHRS and CDR2 YFSETQ. The CDR3 region has the DNA TGCGCCAGCAGCTTGGGAGGCTGGACTAACACTGAAGCTTTCTTT. Its translation is CASSLGGWTNTEAFF.

This clonotype appeared a few times. The chain links TRBV12-3 or TRBV12-4 to TRBJ2-3, with D maybe TRBD2 (6 bases). V lost 3 bases, J lost 4 bases, and 14 bases lay in between. The CDR3 spans 15 residues. CDR3 DNA sequence: TGTGCCAGCAGTTTTGTTTGGAGGGCGGCAGATACGCAGTATTTT. It codes for CASSFVWRAADTQYF.

The CDR3 nucleotides read TGCGCCAGCAGCCAAGATCAAGGAAGGGACTCACCCCTCCACTTT. Translated, it gives CASSQDQGRDSPLHF. This chain uses TRBV4-3 with TRBJ1-6, with D possibly TRBD1 on 5 matching bases. V lost 0 bases and J lost 10, with 13 bases in between. The CDR3 loop spans 15 amino acids. From germline, CDR1 is LGHNA and CDR2 YSLEER.

The V call is TRBV3-1, the J call TRBJ2-7; 10 nucleotides align to TRBD1. The CDR3 has 15 residues. V lost 1 base and J lost 3; bases outside the gene matches: 3. CDR1 is LGHDT, CDR2 YNNKEL, per germline (reference sequence). CDR3 nucleotides: TGTGCCAGCAGCCAAGGTAGGACAGGGGGCTACGAGCAGTACTTC. Translating it yields CASSQGRTGGYEQYF.

This clonotype was seen a few times. The V and J genes are TRBV5-1 and TRBJ2-7; 11 bases fit TRBD1. The length of the CDR3 is 16 residues. In germline, CDR1 is SGHRS, CDR2 YFSETQ. Losses at the gene ends were 3 bases for V and 7 bases for J; bases not matched to a gene: 12. The CDR3 protein is CASSSTPGTGGDEQYF. CDR3 nucleotide sequence: TGCGCCAGCAGCTCGACCCCCGGGACAGGGGGGGATGAGCAGTACTTC. The full variable domain, in which reference TRBV5-1 and TRBJ2-7 provide the parts outside the CDR3, is KAGVTQTPRYLIKTRGQQVTLSCSPISGHRSVSWYQQTPGQGLQFLFEYFSETQRNKGNFPGRFSGRQFSNSRSEMNVSTLELGDSALYLCASSSTPGTGGDEQYFGPGTRLTVT.

The J gene is TRBJ2-5, the V gene TRBV20-1; D is unclear. The V and J ends lost 7 bases and 2 bases respectively, with 11 bases between them. This CDR3 comprises 12 residues. In germline, CDR1 is DFQATT, CDR2 SNEGSKA (reference sequence). CDR3 loop: CSVNGRQETQYF. The CDR3 DNA reads TGCAGTGTCAACGGCCGTCAAGAGACCCAGTACTTC.

This clonotype has more than one count but fewer than ten. This sequence joins TRBV11-3 and TRBJ2-5; D gene ambiguous. This CDR3 region has 13 residues. CDR1 and CDR2 from the germline V gene are SGHNT and YENEEA. Between the trimmed V and J ends, which lost 3 bases and 3 bases, there was a span of 8 bases. DNA of the CDR3: TGTGCCAGCAGCTTTTCCCAGAAAGAGACCCAGTACTTC. Translation: CASSFSQKETQYF.

This chain uses TRBV12-3 or TRBV12-4 with TRBJ1-1; tentative D call: TRBD1 (5 bases). V lost 6 bases to trimming and J lost 2 bases, with 25 bases between them. The CDR3 length is 18 residues. The CDR3 sequence: CASRRNRGLTSTNTEAFF. CDR3 nucleotide sequence: TGTGCCAGCAGGAGAAATCGGGGCCTTACCTCAACTAACACTGAAGCTTTCTTT.

The chain couples TRBV6-1 to TRBJ2-7; perhaps TRBD1 as D (6 bases). The germline V gene has CDR1 MNHNS and CDR2 SASEGT. This CDR3 comprises 13 residues. The V gene lost 7 bases and the J gene lost 0 bases, with 10 bases spanning the gap. Here the CDR3 reads CASNRVPSYEQYF. The DNA for the CDR3 is TGTGCCAGCAACAGGGTCCCCTCCTACGAGCAGTACTTC.

This rearrangement joins TRBV5-1 to TRBJ2-7; D not resolved. Germline V lookup: CDR1 SGHRS, CDR2 YFSETQ. The CDR3 sequence is 13 residues long. V lost 0 bases and J 4 bases, leaving 8 bases between the germline ends. The CDR3 spells CASSLGTEYEQYV. The DNA of the CDR3 is TGCGCCAGCAGCTTGGGAACAGAGTACGAGCAGTACGTC.

The chain recombines TRBV20-1 with TRBJ2-2; 7 bases are a match to TRBD1. The CDR3 has 14 residues. Germline trimming cut 1 base from V and 4 bases from J; bases unmatched to any gene: 3. The germline CDR1 and CDR2 sequences are DFQATT and SNEGSKA (reference sequence). The DNA for the CDR3 is TGCAGTGCTAGAGTGAGGGGGCTCACCGGGGAGCTGTTTTTT. Amino acid sequence: CSARVRGLTGELFF.

This clonotype has only a few counts. The chain carries TRBV7-2 and TRBJ2-7; D uncertain. Germline loops: CDR1 SGHTA, CDR2 FQGNSA. The CDR3 sequence is 12 residues long. Deletions cut 4 bases from V and 9 bases from J, with 13 bases between. In nucleotides, the CDR3 is TGTGCCAGCAGCTACCAGACCCCGTGGCAGTACTTC. It codes for CASSYQTPWQYF.

This clonotype has only a few counts. The chain recombines TRBV5-1 with TRBJ1-2, with TRBD1 matching over 7 bases. The V segment lost 4 bases and the J segment 0 bases; nucleotides outside the gene matches: 9. CDR1 is SGHRS and CDR2 is YFSETQ in the germline V gene. The CDR3 contains 16 residues. The CDR3 DNA reads TGCGCCAGCAGCAAAGAGTCCGGGACAGCTAACTATGGCTACACCTTC. Translation gives CASSKESGTANYGYTF.

V usage is TRBV6-2 or TRBV6-3 and J usage is TRBJ2-7; D is uncertain. V lost 2 bases to trimming and J lost 2 bases, with 7 bases between them. The CDR3 runs 13 residues. Looked up from germline, CDR1 is MNHEY and CDR2 is SVGEGT. The chain's CDR3 is CASSYQLAYEQYF. As DNA, the CDR3 is TGTGCCAGCAGTTACCAATTGGCCTACGAGCAGTACTTC.

The chain combines TRBV11-3 with TRBJ2-5; D ambiguous. The germline V gene encodes CDR1 SGHNT and CDR2 YENEEA. V shed 5 bases and J shed 1 base, with 11 bases lying between them. The CDR3 loop spans 14 amino acids. The CDR3 DNA reads as TGTGCCAGCAGCACTACTTACGTCCAAGAGACCCAGTACTTC. It encodes CASSTTYVQETQYF.